This passage covers 12 T cell receptor beta chains from one sample sequenced in a study of beta chain features in type 1 diabetes. TCRB transcripts that were expressed got sequenced, as all of the isolated RNA had been reverse transcribed. TCRdb's copy holds only in-frame clones and misses some; the assay was immunoSEQ multiplex PCR. This sample has fewer than 350,000 clones; roughly 8% occur once, and the top ten carry approximately 1%. Source material: central memory CD4+ T cells from blood. The receptor source for this set is a woman between 18 and 29 years old in good health.

The chain employs TRBV7-2 and TRBJ1-6; no clear D gene. Germline V gene lookup returns CDR1 SGHTA and CDR2 FQGNSA. V lost 4 bases, J lost 9 bases, and 10 bases lay in between. This CDR3 region has 13 residues. The CDR3 region is CASSYITASPLHF. CDR3 DNA sequence: TGTGCCAGCAGCTATATCACTGCTTCACCCCTCCACTTT.

Of note for this clone: The junction departs from germline at one end; a sequencing error may be responsible. This rearrangement joins TRBV7-9 to TRBJ2-5, with a weak D call TRBD1 (6 bases). The CDR3 runs to 15 residues. Per the germline V gene, CDR1 is SEHNR and CDR2 is FQNEAQ (reference sequence). CDR3 region: CASSSQGQVQEAQYF. In DNA, the CDR3 is TGTGCCAGCAGCTCCCAGGGGCAGGTACAAGAGGCCCAGTACTTC.

This clone appeared a few times. CDR3 protein: CASRRTETEAFF. As DNA, the CDR3 is TGTGCCAGCAGACGGACGGAGACTGAAGCTTTCTTT. The chain couples TRBV4-2 to TRBJ1-1; D not certain. The CDR3 loop spans 12 amino acids. V was clipped by 6 bases and J by 5 bases, with 10 bases between them. In germline, CDR1 is LGHNA, CDR2 YNFKEQ.

This clone was counted between two and nine times. V gene TRBV11-2 combines with J gene TRBJ2-1, with D unclear. Germline V gives CDR1 SGHAT, CDR2 FQNNGV. With 1 base removed from V and 0 bases from J, the gap between germline ends came to 10 bases. The CDR3 is 16 amino acids. CDR3 residues: CASSLVGRGSYNEQFF. The DNA of the CDR3 is TGTGCCAGCAGCTTAGTGGGTAGAGGCTCCTACAATGAGCAGTTCTTC.

V gene TRBV6-5 combines with J gene TRBJ2-5; TRBD2 is a possible D gene (7 bases). The germline V gene has CDR1 MNHEY and CDR2 SVGAGI. The CDR3 length is 14 residues. V was cut by 7 bases and J by 6 bases, with 18 bases left in between. CDR3 coding DNA: TGTGCCAGCACACCGCCGGGGGGCCGCAAGACCCAGTACTTC. Its translation is CASTPPGGRKTQYF.

In DNA, the CDR3 is TGCGCCAGCAGCCAAGATTTTGAGGGCCAGCCCCAGCATTTT. Protein: CASSQDFEGQPQHF. V gene TRBV4-3 combines with J gene TRBJ1-5; D call uncertain. The CDR3 loop spans 14 amino acids. The germline gives CDR1 LGHNA, CDR2 YSLEER. With 0 bases removed from V and 7 bases from J, the gap between germline ends came to 10 bases.

This clone has just a few counts. The J gene is TRBJ2-5, the V gene TRBV6-5; D may be TRBD2 (6 bases). CDR1 is MNHEY, CDR2 SVGAGI, per germline. The V and J ends lost 5 bases and 4 bases respectively, with 11 bases between them. The CDR3 is 13 amino acids. Here the CDR3 DNA reads TGTGCCAGCAGTCGACTAGGGCGAGAGACCCAGTACTTC. Amino acids: CASSRLGRETQYF.

This clone has ten or more counts. The chain combines TRBV27 with TRBJ1-2, with D uncertain. V shed 3 bases and J shed 1 base, with 6 bases lying between them. The germline CDR1 and CDR2 sequences are MNHEY and SMNVEV (reference sequence). The CDR3 is 13 residues long. The CDR3 nucleotides are TGTGCCAGCAGTTTCCTTAGTAACTATGGCTACACCTTC. As protein: CASSFLSNYGYTF.

The table lists this clone with a few counts. This chain uses TRBV13 with TRBJ2-7; 8 bases align to TRBD1. This CDR3 region has 14 residues. In germline, CDR1 is PRHDT, CDR2 FYEKMQ (reference sequence). J was trimmed by 1 base and V by 4 bases; bases with no gene match: 3. This CDR3 is CASSSRDRSYEQYF. CDR3 bases: TGTGCCAGCAGCTCTAGGGACAGGTCCTACGAGCAGTACTTC.

This clone was observed a handful of times. A read error may be the cause here, since a much bigger clone is one base away. The V call is TRBV14, the J call TRBJ2-5; tentatively, D is TRBD2 (6 bases). The CDR3 has 18 residues. CDR1 SGHDN and CDR2 FVKESK come from the germline V gene. The germline V and J ends were trimmed by 0 bases and 5 bases, with 22 bases remaining between them. CDR3 region: CASSQERGAGRGSETQYF. CDR3 nucleotide sequence: TGTGCCAGCAGCCAAGAGCGAGGGGCCGGGCGGGGTTCGGAGACCCAGTACTTC.

The chain carries TRBV7-3 and TRBJ2-1; 7 bases map to TRBD2. The CDR3 contains 16 residues. V lost 5 bases and J lost 4; bases outside the gene matches: 11. Germline V gene data show CDR1 as SGHTA and CDR2 as FQGTGA. The DNA of the CDR3 is TGTGCCAGCAGCCCTAGCGGATCCCTGGCTTACAATGAGCAGTTCTTC. Its translation: CASSPSGSLAYNEQFF.

V is TRBV19 and J is TRBJ1-6; 9 bases map to TRBD1. The V segment lost 3 bases and the J segment 9 bases; nucleotides outside the gene matches: 12. This CDR3 has 17 amino acids. Germline V gives CDR1 LNHDA, CDR2 SQIVND (reference sequence). CDR3 sequence reads: CASSMEQGASWVSPLHF. DNA of the CDR3: TGTGCCAGTAGTATGGAACAGGGGGCGAGTTGGGTTTCACCCCTCCACTTT.